A single sample is the source of the 3 T cell receptor beta chains below, sequenced in a study of blood T cell repertoires in COVID-19. The method was immunoSEQ multiplex PCR; TCRdb's version includes in-frame clones alone and lacks a portion of them. The sample has 150,000 to 200,000 clones; about 88% are singletons. Material for sequencing was PBMCs or T cells enriched from blood (not recorded which). All receptors derive from a human donor with acute COVID-19. The donor label of this sample is uncertain.

This chain uses TRBV2 with TRBJ2-7; weak D call: TRBD1 (6 bases). This CDR3 has 13 amino acids. Trimming removed 7 bases from V and 3 bases from J, with 13 bases in between. Germline lookup yields CDR1 SNHLY and CDR2 FYNNEI. DNA for the CDR3: TGTGCCAGCACAGGGGAAGAGGTCTACGAGCAGTACTTC. Residues: CASTGEEVYEQYF.

The rearrangement joins TRBV18 to TRBJ1-5; no reliable D call. The CDR3 extends over 14 amino acids. V lost 3 bases to trimming and J lost 2 bases, with 8 bases between them. Germline CDR1 reads KGHSH; CDR2 reads LQKENI. In DNA, the CDR3 is TGTGCCAGCTCACCGGCTCAGGGCAATCAGCCCCAGCATTTT. Its protein product is CASSPAQGNQPQHF.

V is TRBV10-3 and J is TRBJ1-1; maybe TRBD1 (5 bases). V shed 2 bases and J shed 3 bases, with 7 bases lying between them. The CDR3 runs 13 residues. Germline-derived CDR1 and CDR2 are ENHRY and SYGVKD. CDR3 sequence: CAISETGHTEAFF. The CDR3 coding sequence is TGTGCCATCAGTGAGACAGGTCACACTGAAGCTTTCTTT.